This TCR beta chain was documented in a study of blood T cell repertoires in COVID-19. For the study at large: The study drew acute and convalescent COVID-19 samples from the United States, Italy and Spain.

Germline loops: CDR1 ENHRY, CDR2 SYGVKD. V was pared by 6 bases and J by 0 bases, with 3 bases of the junction left unmatched. CDR3 size: 15 residues. In the original processing: Amplification of reference gene primers provided the estimated nucleated cell counts. TCRdb keeps only in-frame clones here, not all; method: immunoSEQ multiplex PCR. V, J and clone size derive from that table, while D and trimming were established from the DNA sequence. The sample has a few hundred thousand clones; roughly 90% are singletons. Cohort allocation depended upon clinical history that participants reported. Two negative PCRs, clearance, or symptom resolution had been documented for recovered Cohort 3 donors.

This chain uses TRBV10-3 with TRBJ2-3, with 10 bases matching TRBD1. The receptor was isolated from a woman aged 25 to 39 who had recovered from COVID-19. The sample was PBMCs or T cells enriched from blood (not recorded which). CDR3 DNA: TGTGCCATCAGCATGGGACAGGGGAGCACAGATACGCAGTATTTT. Encoded protein: CAISMGQGSTDTQYF.